The sequence of this T cell receptor beta chain was determined in a study of cytomegalovirus exposure and HLA in healthy donors. 13 Jbeta primers and 60 Vbeta primers were used for the PCR. Measured with immunoSEQ multiplex PCR; TCRdb has only the in-frame clones, and not every one. The sample yields 130,000 to 150,000 clones, approximately 73% seen once. CDR3 size: 13 residues. The V end lost 8 bases, the J end lost 2 bases, and 13 bases lay between the germline ends. Germline V lookup: CDR1 ENHRY, CDR2 SYGVKD. Sequenced sample: PBMCs. This receptor was taken from a young woman in good health and CMV-seronegative. This chain connects TRBV10-3 to TRBJ2-7, with D possibly matching TRBD1 (5 bases). The CDR3 DNA follows: TGTGCCATCGGGATTCAGGGCACCTACGAGCAGTACTTC. As protein: CAIGIQGTYEQYF.